Presented here are 30 T cell receptor beta chains from one specimen sequenced in a study of T cell responses to AZD1222 COVID-19 vaccine. TCRdb keeps only in-frame clones here, not all; method: immunoSEQ multiplex PCR. The sample shows 150,000 to 200,000 clones, less than 90% of them seen only once. The specimen comprised peripheral blood, sampled on day 0 of AZD1222 vaccination. These receptor sequences come from an adult in good health.

The chain joins TRBV5-6 to TRBJ1-5; 7 bases map to TRBD1. V shed 4 bases, J shed 6 bases, and the junction held 7 bases outside the gene matches. Germline CDR1 reads SGHDT; CDR2 reads YYEEEE. The CDR3 loop spans 14 amino acids. The CDR3 nucleotides read TGTGCCAGCAGCGCGACAGGGATGGTTCAGCCCCAGCATTTT. Translated, it gives CASSATGMVQPQHF.

The V gene is TRBV5-4, the J gene TRBJ2-1; no clear D gene. Per the germline V gene, CDR1 is SGHNT and CDR2 is YYREEE (reference sequence). The CDR3 contains 15 residues. V shed 0 bases and J shed 7 bases, with 14 bases lying between them. This CDR3 is CASSLVTVTSNEQFF. The CDR3 DNA is TGTGCCAGCAGCTTGGTCACGGTAACTTCGAATGAGCAGTTCTTC.

J is TRBJ2-6 and V is TRBV28; D is perhaps TRBD2 (5 bases). Trimming removed 7 bases from V and 0 bases from J, with 13 bases in between. Germline CDR1 reads MDHEN; CDR2 reads SYDVKM. The CDR3 contains 16 residues. CDR3 nucleotides: TGTGCCAGCACCGCCGTGAGGGCCTCTGGGGCCAACGTCCTGACTTTC. Amino acid sequence: CASTAVRASGANVLTF. The full variable domain, in which reference TRBV28 and TRBJ2-6 provide the parts outside the CDR3, is DVKVTQSSRYLVKRTGEKVFLECVQDMDHENMFWYRQDPGLGLRLIYFSYDVKMKEKGDIPEGYSVSREKKERFSLILESASTNQTSMYLCASTAVRASGANVLTFGAGSRLTVL.

This clone was seen a single time. This chain uses TRBV28 with TRBJ1-1, with no clear D. This CDR3 has 15 residues. Germline V gives CDR1 MDHEN, CDR2 SYDVKM. The germline V and J ends were trimmed by 5 bases and 3 bases, with 16 bases remaining between them. The CDR3 coding sequence is TGTGCCAGCAGTCCCCCGAAGGTCGGACACACTGAAGCTTTCTTT. It yields the protein CASSPPKVGHTEAFF.

The chain recombines TRBV29-1 with TRBJ2-3; no firm D call. Trimming left V 2 bases short and J 2 bases short, with 14 bases between. The CDR3 spans 15 residues. Germline V lookup: CDR1 SQVTM, CDR2 ANQGSEA. The CDR3 DNA reads TGCAGCGTTGAATTCGGTCAGGAGAACACAGATACGCAGTATTTT. Amino acid sequence: CSVEFGQENTDTQYF.

The rearrangement uses TRBV19 and TRBJ2-1; possibly TRBD1 for D (6 bases). The CDR3 spans 14 residues. With 8 bases removed from V and 6 bases from J, the gap between germline ends came to 17 bases. CDR1 and CDR2 from the germline V gene are LNHDA and SQIVND (reference sequence). The CDR3 DNA is TGTGCCAGTGGCTACAGGGCCGCCCCCAATGAGCAGTTCTTC. Its protein is CASGYRAAPNEQFF.

This clone appeared once. This chain connects TRBV6-5 to TRBJ2-3; D is possibly TRBD2 (5 bases). CDR3 size: 14 residues. V lost 6 bases to trimming and J lost 6 bases, with 16 bases between them. Germline CDR1 is MNHEY and CDR2 is SVGAGI. CDR3 DNA: TGTGCCAGCAGATATGTCCGGGATGAGGATACGCAGTATTTT. This translates into CASRYVRDEDTQYF.

CDR3 DNA: TGTGCCAGTAGGGGACGGGGGGCTGGTGGCTACACCTTC. Protein product: CASRGRGAGGYTF. The chain links TRBV19 to TRBJ1-2; tentatively, D is TRBD1 (6 bases). Deletions cut 6 bases from V and 7 bases from J, with 15 bases between. This CDR3 spans 13 amino acids. CDR1 LNHDA and CDR2 SQIVND come from the germline V gene (reference sequence).

This sequence joins TRBV7-2 and TRBJ2-7, with D possibly matching TRBD2 (6 bases). The CDR3 length is 16 residues. Germline values: CDR1 SGHTA, CDR2 FQGNSA. V shed 3 bases and J shed 0 bases, with 15 bases lying between them. The CDR3 bases are TGTGCCAGCAGCTTTCCCCGAGCGGGCTCCTCCTACGAGCAGTACTTC. It is translated as CASSFPRAGSSYEQYF.

V gene TRBV29-1 combines with J gene TRBJ2-2, with D possibly matching TRBD1 (6 bases). V was clipped by 2 bases and J by 0 bases, with 7 bases between them. The CDR3 is 14 amino acids. Germline V gene lookup returns CDR1 SQVTM and CDR2 ANQGSEA. CDR3 region: CSVERGTNTGELFF. The CDR3, as DNA: TGCAGCGTTGAAAGGGGGACGAACACCGGGGAGCTGTTTTTT.

The chain combines TRBV7-9 with TRBJ1-4, with D perhaps matching TRBD1 (6 bases). Germline V lookup: CDR1 SEHNR, CDR2 FQNEAQ (reference sequence). The V end was cut by 2 bases, the J end by 5 bases, with 6 bases between. This CDR3 contains 13 residues. DNA for the CDR3: TGTGCCAGCAGCTTAACAGGGAATGAAAAACTGTTTTTT. It specifies CASSLTGNEKLFF.

The chain employs TRBV19 and TRBJ2-1, with TRBD2 matching over 8 bases. The germline V gene encodes CDR1 LNHDA and CDR2 SQIVND (reference sequence). Trimming took 9 bases from V and 5 from J; bases not matched to a gene: 9. The CDR3 runs 14 residues. The CDR3 sequence: CASMETSVNNEQFF. The CDR3 DNA follows: TGTGCCAGCATGGAGACTAGCGTTAACAATGAGCAGTTCTTC.

The chain employs TRBV21-1 and TRBJ2-1; the DNA was not compared with TRBD2, the D call given in the table. TRBV21-1 represents a pseudogene. The CDR3 has 16 residues. CDR3 in DNA: TGTGCCAGCAGCACTCTCGGGACTAGCGGGAGTTTTGAGCAGTTCTTC. It yields the protein CASSTLGTSGSFEQFF.

This chain connects TRBV3-1 (or the pseudogene TRBV3-2) to TRBJ1-4; D might be TRBD1 (5 bases). Trimming pared 4 bases from V and 7 bases from J, leaving 34 bases between. In germline, CDR1 is LGHDT, CDR2 YNNKEL (reference sequence). This CDR3 spans 21 amino acids. The CDR3 reads CASSPHGWDGGLTVEREKLFF. CDR3 in DNA: TGTGCCAGCAGCCCACACGGGTGGGATGGGGGACTGACTGTAGAACGTGAAAAACTGTTTTTT.

This rearrangement joins TRBV19 to TRBJ1-5, with 8 bases that match TRBD1. The CDR3 sequence is 17 residues long. The ends lost 5 bases at V and 3 bases at J; junction bases unmatched: 12. Germline V CDR1 and CDR2: LNHDA, SQIVND (reference sequence). CDR3 nucleotide sequence: TGTGCCAGTAGTGCCCTGCCGGGACAGGTAAACAATCAGCCCCAGCATTTT. Amino acid sequence: CASSALPGQVNNQPQHF.

Concerning this clone: The sample has other DNA sequences that encode this CDR3 too. V gene TRBV28 combines with J gene TRBJ2-2; D is undetermined. CDR3 length equals 13 residues. In germline, CDR1 is MDHEN, CDR2 SYDVKM. Trimming took off 2 bases at V and 2 bases at J, with 3 bases between the two ends. CDR3 in DNA: TGTGCCAGCAGTTTAATTAACACCGGGGAGCTGTTTTTT. It specifies CASSLINTGELFF.

J is TRBJ2-1 and V is TRBV27; D ambiguous. The V end lost 2 bases, the J end lost 0 bases, and 8 bases lay between the germline ends. There are 15 residues in the CDR3. CDR1 MNHEY and CDR2 SMNVEV come from the germline V gene (reference sequence). The CDR3 nucleotides read TGTGCCAGCAGTTTAGACCACCGCTCCTACAATGAGCAGTTCTTC. It is translated as CASSLDHRSYNEQFF.

This chain connects TRBV12-3 or TRBV12-4 to TRBJ1-2; D gene uncertain. V gave up 1 base and J gave up 5 bases, with 8 bases separating them. The CDR3 covers 13 residues. The CDR3 spells CASSLDRKYGYTF. The DNA for the CDR3 is TGTGCCAGCAGTTTAGACAGAAAGTATGGCTACACCTTC.

The chain employs TRBV28 and TRBJ2-1, with D tentatively TRBD1 (6 bases). Germline CDR1 reads MDHEN; CDR2 reads SYDVKM. The CDR3 covers 14 residues. Trimming shortened V by 7 bases and J by 3 bases, and 13 bases separated the two germline ends. The CDR3: CASIGQRIYNEQFF. CDR3 nucleotides: TGTGCCAGCATAGGACAGCGCATCTACAATGAGCAGTTCTTC.

The chain combines TRBV5-4 with TRBJ1-3; unclear D gene. V was clipped by 4 bases and J by 0 bases, with 14 bases between them. Germline V CDR1 and CDR2: SGHNT, YYREEE (reference sequence). The CDR3 is made up of 16 amino acids. CDR3 amino acids: CASSPGLPYSGNTIYF. The CDR3, as DNA: TGTGCCAGCAGCCCCGGACTTCCCTACTCTGGAAACACCATATATTTT.

This clone was counted once. The rearrangement joins TRBV29-1 to TRBJ1-2; 8 bases are a match to TRBD1. Germline V CDR1 and CDR2: SQVTM, ANQGSEA. The CDR3 covers 14 residues. V trimming: 3 bases; J trimming: 7 bases; junction bases outside the gene matches: 10. The DNA of the CDR3 is TGCAGCGTTGAGGGCGGGACAGGCTATGGTGGCTACACCTTC. Its protein is CSVEGGTGYGGYTF.

The rearrangement joins TRBV27 to TRBJ1-6, with D uncertain. This CDR3 spans 14 amino acids. V dropped 2 bases and J dropped 7 bases, with 9 bases sitting between them. Germline V CDR1 and CDR2: MNHEY, SMNVEV (reference sequence). CDR3 loop: CASSLQSGNSPLHF. For the CDR3, the DNA is TGTGCCAGCAGTTTACAGTCGGGGAATTCACCCCTCCACTTT.

The CDR3 sequence: CASSLARNEQFF. The CDR3, as DNA: TGCGCCAGCAGCTTGGCTCGGAATGAGCAGTTCTTC. This chain uses TRBV5-1 with TRBJ2-1; no clear D. V lost 0 bases and J lost 7, with 5 bases in between. CDR1 and CDR2 from the germline V gene are SGHRS and YFSETQ. This CDR3 has 12 amino acids. The variable domain in full, with the rest retrieved from reference TRBV5-1 and TRBJ2-1, is KAGVTQTPRYLIKTRGQQVTLSCSPISGHRSVSWYQQTPGQGLQFLFEYFSETQRNKGNFPGRFSGRQFSNSRSEMNVSTLELGDSALYLCASSLARNEQFFGPGTRLTVL.

The J gene is TRBJ2-1, the V gene TRBV6-4; 7 positions match TRBD1. CDR1 MRHNA and CDR2 SNTAGT come from the germline V gene. The CDR3 spans 14 residues. V was clipped by 3 bases and J by 3 bases; unmatched bases: 2. The CDR3 loop is CASSESGGYNEQFF. The CDR3 bases are TGTGCCAGCAGTGAATCAGGGGGCTACAATGAGCAGTTCTTC.

This sequence joins TRBV30 and TRBJ1-6; D is uncertain. V dropped 6 bases and J dropped 6 bases, with 9 bases sitting between them. Germline assignment: CDR1 GTSNPN and CDR2 SVGIG (reference sequence). The length of the CDR3 is 12 residues. CDR3 DNA: TGTGCCTGTAATAGGGCTAATTCACCCCTCCACTTT. The encoded protein is CACNRANSPLHF.

J is TRBJ2-1 and V is TRBV28; TRBD2 agrees at 10 bases. V lost 5 bases, J lost 1 base, and 5 bases stayed unmatched. Germline V gene lookup returns CDR1 MDHEN and CDR2 SYDVKM. The CDR3 sequence is 16 residues long. The CDR3 DNA follows: TGTGCCAGCAGTCCAGCGGGAGGGGGGTCCTACAATGAGCAGTTCTTC. As protein: CASSPAGGGSYNEQFF.

This sequence joins TRBV30 and TRBJ1-5, with D unclear. The CDR3 totals 12 residues. Germline V gene lookup returns CDR1 GTSNPN and CDR2 SVGIG (reference sequence). V dropped 3 bases and J dropped 5 bases, with 8 bases sitting between them. CDR3 coding DNA: TGTGCCTGGAGCCGAATTGATCAGCCCCAGCATTTT. Translated, it gives CAWSRIDQPQHF.

The rearrangement links TRBV11-2 to TRBJ2-1; the match to TRBD2 covers 7 bases. The CDR3 totals 14 residues. Germline CDR1 SGHAT, CDR2 FQNNGV. V was pared by 2 bases and J by 7 bases, with 5 bases of the junction left unmatched. The CDR3 region is CASSLFSGPNEQFF. The CDR3 region has the DNA TGTGCCAGCAGCTTATTTAGCGGGCCGAATGAGCAGTTCTTC.

J is TRBJ1-6 and V is TRBV6-5; D is perhaps TRBD1 (5 bases). Germline V gene data show CDR1 as MNHEY and CDR2 as SVGAGI. Trimming removed 4 bases at V and 11 bases at J, with 21 bases between. The CDR3 is made up of 16 amino acids. CDR3 protein: CASSSGGAHGLTPLHF. The CDR3 DNA reads as TGTGCCAGCAGTTCGGGAGGGGCGCATGGTCTTACACCCCTCCACTTT.

The chain is built from TRBV7-2 and TRBJ1-1; no definite D call. The CDR3 has 14 residues. The germline V gene has CDR1 SGHTA and CDR2 FQGNSA. V was shortened by 2 bases and J by 4 bases, with 11 bases between the two germline ends. CDR3 nucleotide sequence: TGTGCCAGCAGCTTACGAGGGTTCGGCACTGAAGCTTTCTTT. This sequence encodes CASSLRGFGTEAFF.